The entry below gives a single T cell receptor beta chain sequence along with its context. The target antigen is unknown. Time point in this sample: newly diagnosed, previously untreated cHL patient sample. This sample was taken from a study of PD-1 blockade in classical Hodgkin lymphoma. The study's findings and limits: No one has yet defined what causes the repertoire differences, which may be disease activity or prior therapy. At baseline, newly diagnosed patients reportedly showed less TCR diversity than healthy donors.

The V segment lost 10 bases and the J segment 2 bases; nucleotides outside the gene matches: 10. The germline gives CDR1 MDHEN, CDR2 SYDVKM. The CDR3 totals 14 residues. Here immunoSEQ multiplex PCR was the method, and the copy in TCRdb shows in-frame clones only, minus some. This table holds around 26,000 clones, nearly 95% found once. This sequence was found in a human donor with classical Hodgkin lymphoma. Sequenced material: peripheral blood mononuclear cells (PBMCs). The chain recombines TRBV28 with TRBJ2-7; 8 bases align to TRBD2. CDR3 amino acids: CATNAGGRPYEQYF. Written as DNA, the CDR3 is TGTGCCACGAACGCGGGGGGCCGCCCCTACGAGCAGTACTTC.